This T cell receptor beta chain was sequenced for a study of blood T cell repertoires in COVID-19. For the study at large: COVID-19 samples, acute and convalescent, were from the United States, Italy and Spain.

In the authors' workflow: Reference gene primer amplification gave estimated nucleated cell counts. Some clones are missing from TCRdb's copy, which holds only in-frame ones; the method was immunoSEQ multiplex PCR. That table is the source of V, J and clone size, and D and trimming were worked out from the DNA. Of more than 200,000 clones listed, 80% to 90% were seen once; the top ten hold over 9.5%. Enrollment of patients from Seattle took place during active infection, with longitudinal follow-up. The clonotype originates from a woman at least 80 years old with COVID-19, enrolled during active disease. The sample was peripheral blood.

The CDR3 here is CARIPTRAGQGYQPQHF. The CDR3 DNA reads TGTGCCAGAATTCCGACAAGGGCCGGACAGGGATATCAGCCCCAGCATTTT. The V gene is TRBV5-3, the J gene TRBJ1-5; 8 bases match TRBD1. TRBV5-3 is marked as an open reading frame, function uncertain. CDR3 size: 17 residues. The J segment lost 5 bases and the V segment lost 6 bases, leaving 16 bases of the junction unmatched.